In its sample, the clone carrying this T cell receptor beta chain was seen a few times. Its antigen is still unknown. Attachment of unique molecular identifiers to individual cDNA molecules was performed in the library. TCRdb fed the RACE reads into MiXCR, producing one record per CDR3 protein. The table lists roughly 180,000 distinct CDR3 sequences, approximately 20% of them singletons. The data are from a study of human T cells and chemical hapten exposure. Study summary: Small pooled library volume differences mainly caused per-sample TCR yield variation.

Regarding time point: patch test 1, 2 weeks after DPC sensitization. Treatment denoted: therapeutic diphenylcyclopropenone sensitization with weekly scalp DPC. Study-wide results and limits: With regard to DPC sensitization, TCRs above 1 in 1000 frequency did not change.

V was clipped by 4 bases and J by 9 bases, with 19 bases between them. The CDR3 is made up of 14 amino acids. CDR1 SGHRS and CDR2 YFSETQ come from the germline V gene. The receptor was isolated from a woman between 50 and 59 years old with alopecia areata. Some clones in this sample may be carry-over from other donors' samples. The J gene is TRBJ2-5, the V gene TRBV5-1; D is unresolved. Sequenced here: whole blood, sampled in connection with sensitization to the hapten diphenylcyclopropenone (DPC). CDR3 nucleotide sequence: TGCGCCAGCAGCCCCTCCGGGTCTCCCTCGGCCCAGTACTTC. Translating gives CASSPSGSPSAQYF.